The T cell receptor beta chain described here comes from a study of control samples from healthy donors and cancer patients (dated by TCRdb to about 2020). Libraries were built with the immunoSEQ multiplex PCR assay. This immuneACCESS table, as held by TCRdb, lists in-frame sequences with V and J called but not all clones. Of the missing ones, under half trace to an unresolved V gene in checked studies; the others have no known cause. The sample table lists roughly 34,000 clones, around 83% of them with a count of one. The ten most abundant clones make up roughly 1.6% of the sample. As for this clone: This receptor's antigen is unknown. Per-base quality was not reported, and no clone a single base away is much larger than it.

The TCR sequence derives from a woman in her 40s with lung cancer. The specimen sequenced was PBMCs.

The CDR3 is CASTDHSGANVLTF. At the DNA level, the sequence is TGTGCCAGTACTGATCACTCTGGGGCCAACGTCCTGACTTTC. The chain uses TRBV19 and TRBJ2-6; there is no confident call for the D gene. The junction carries 7 bases between V and J, which are trimmed by 7 bases and 0 bases respectively. CDR1 and CDR2, per the germline V gene (reference sequence), are LNHDA and SQIVND. The CDR3 starts with the cysteine, ends with the phenylalanine, and has 14 residues. CDR3 DNA only is kept here, 42 bases in frame from base 1.